Sequencing of this T cell receptor (beta chain) was carried out in a study of blood T cell repertoires in COVID-19. Across the study: The origin of the acute and convalescent COVID-19 samples was the United States, Italy and Spain. T cells, B-cell-depleted T cells, or PBMCs supplied cDNA or gDNA.

CDR3 size: 13 residues. Germline trimming cut 6 bases from V and 2 bases from J; bases unmatched to any gene: 3. Per the germline V gene, CDR1 is MNHEY and CDR2 is SVGAGI. In the original analysis: Researchers report that nucleated cell counts were estimated from reference gene primer amplification. The assay was immunoSEQ multiplex PCR, and TCRdb's table has in-frame clones only and misses some. Clone size and V and J calls were adopted from that table, with D and trimming inferred from the DNA. The repertoire holds 200,000 to 250,000 clones, approximately 78% seen once, with 10% in the top ten. The TCR comes from a woman aged 80 or over with acute or convalescent COVID-19. The chain has TRBV6-5 and TRBJ1-2; the match to TRBD1 covers 7 bases. The sequenced sample was peripheral blood. Written as DNA, the CDR3 is TGTGCCAGCAGGCCGACAGGGAACTATGGCTACACCTTC. This sequence encodes CASRPTGNYGYTF.